These 10 T cell receptor beta chains came from one sample sequenced in a study of CD8 T cells in Susac syndrome. After extraction with the RNeasy kit, about 0.5 to 1 ug of the RNA was reverse transcribed using random hexamers. Using its own MiXCR run on the immunoSEQ multiplex PCR reads, TCRdb lists one record per CDR3 protein. Of 200,000 to 250,000 distinct CDR3 sequences listed, 93% are singletons. Sequenced input: CD4+ T cells from PBMCs. The receptors derive from a human donor with multiple sclerosis.

The genes are TRBV4-1 and TRBJ1-4; D is perhaps TRBD1 (5 bases). Trimming took 1 base from V and 3 from J, leaving 15 bases between them. Germline loops: CDR1 MGHRA, CDR2 YSYEKL. This CDR3 contains 17 residues. The DNA of the CDR3 is TGCGCCAGCAGCCAAGCCCCCGGTTGGGGGTCTAATGAAAAACTGTTTTTT. Amino acids: CASSQAPGWGSNEKLFF.

The rearrangement uses TRBV5-4 and TRBJ2-1; D is undetermined. This CDR3 has 14 amino acids. CDR1 and CDR2 from the germline V gene are SGHNT and YYREEE (reference sequence). The V end lost 4 bases, the J end lost 7 bases, and 15 bases lay between the germline ends. The CDR3 sequence: CASSPRTSPNEQFF. The CDR3 nucleotides read TGTGCCAGCAGCCCAAGGACCTCACCAAATGAGCAGTTCTTC.

Only one count was recorded for this clonotype. The CDR3 DNA is TGTGCCAGCAAATCCCAGGGGGCCCCACGAAGGGATGAGCAGTTCTTC. This gives the protein CASKSQGAPRRDEQFF. The chain carries TRBV6-1 and TRBJ2-1; the match to TRBD1 covers 8 bases. CDR3 length: 16 residues. Trimming at V came to 7 bases and at J to 8 bases, leaving 16 bases not matched to a gene. Looked up from germline, CDR1 is MNHNS and CDR2 is SASEGT.

The chain employs TRBV27 and TRBJ1-1, with D perhaps TRBD1 (5 bases). Trimming removed 6 bases at V and 10 bases at J, with 15 bases between. The CDR3 extends over 12 amino acids. Germline V lookup: CDR1 MNHEY, CDR2 SMNVEV (reference sequence). The CDR3 spells CASSKEGRGAFF. CDR3 bases: TGTGCCAGCAGCAAAGAGGGGCGGGGAGCTTTCTTT.

This clonotype was picked up a small number of times. CDR3 protein: CASSPLGQINSPLHF. CDR3 in DNA: TGTGCCAGCAGCCCATTAGGACAGATTAATTCACCCCTCCACTTT. This chain uses TRBV7-9 with TRBJ1-6; maybe TRBD1 (6 bases). CDR1 is SEHNR, CDR2 FQNEAQ, per germline (reference sequence). The CDR3 is made up of 15 amino acids. Deletions cut 5 bases from V and 6 bases from J, with 14 bases between.

The chain employs TRBV11-3 and TRBJ2-3; 11 nucleotides align to TRBD2. The CDR3 is 17 amino acids. The V gene's germline CDR1 is SGHNT and CDR2 YENEEA. Trimming cost V 5 bases and J 2 bases; bases outside gene matches: 9. Written as DNA, the CDR3 is TGTGCCAGCAGCGGTAGACTAGCGGGGACCTCCACAGATACGCAGTATTTT. It yields the protein CASSGRLAGTSTDTQYF.

The chain is built from TRBV30 and TRBJ1-3, with 10 bases lining up with TRBD1. CDR1 and CDR2 (germline): GTSNPN, SVGIG (reference sequence). The V and J ends lost 3 bases and 1 base, in that order; junction bases with no gene match: 6. This CDR3 has 16 residues. Here the CDR3 DNA reads TGTGCCTGGAGCCGGGACAGGGGCGCGTCTGGAAACACCATATATTTT. Amino acids: CAWSRDRGASGNTIYF.

The V call is TRBV30, the J call TRBJ2-7; D gene uncertain. This CDR3 has 11 amino acids. Germline assignment: CDR1 GTSNPN and CDR2 SVGIG (reference sequence). The V gene lost 0 bases and the J gene lost 4 bases, with 4 bases spanning the gap. Here the CDR3 reads CAWSVRYEQYF. Here the CDR3 DNA reads TGTGCCTGGAGTGTACGGTACGAGCAGTACTTC.

This chain uses TRBV7-6 with TRBJ1-2; the D gene is possibly TRBD1 (5 bases). V lost 5 bases and J 7 bases, leaving 23 bases between the germline ends. The CDR3 extends over 16 amino acids. The germline gives CDR1 SGHVS, CDR2 FNYEAQ. CDR3 sequence: CASSPTRQLGSGGYTF. CDR3 nucleotide sequence: TGTGCCAGCAGCCCGACCAGACAGTTGGGATCTGGTGGCTACACCTTC.

The chain couples TRBV20-1 to TRBJ2-3; 7 bases align to TRBD1. J was trimmed by 0 bases and V by 6 bases; bases with no gene match: 9. This CDR3 has 15 amino acids. Germline assignment: CDR1 DFQATT and CDR2 SNEGSKA (reference sequence). CDR3 nucleotides: TGCAGTGCGCCAACAGGGGCACAAAGCACAGATACGCAGTATTTT. Its translation is CSAPTGAQSTDTQYF.